This T cell receptor (beta chain) appears in the sequencing data of a study of T cell responses to AZD1222 COVID-19 vaccine. CDR3 length equals 14 residues. The germline CDR1 and CDR2 sequences are SGHRS and YFSETQ. The V and J ends lost 4 bases and 1 base respectively, with 12 bases between them. Sequenced by immunoSEQ multiplex PCR; TCRdb stores in-frame clones only, minus some. The top ten hold more than 20% of the sample, which has about 42,000 clones, approximately 90% seen once. Study results and limitations: Clonal diversity was possibly underestimated, and white British individuals and females predominated among donors. The span of vaccine-associated CD4 TCRs extended across spike, with dominance at 160-218 and 743-854.

About this clone itself: No antigen is known for it.

The sample was peripheral blood, taken 28 days after the second AZD1222 dose. This chain joins TRBV5-1 and TRBJ2-7; tentatively, D is TRBD1 (6 bases). This clonotype originated in an adult who received the AZD1222 COVID-19 vaccine. CDR3: CASSPKTGSYEQYF. In DNA, the CDR3 is TGCGCCAGCAGCCCCAAGACAGGTTCCTACGAGCAGTACTTC.